This T cell receptor beta chain was sequenced during a study of molecular identifiers for immune sequencing clone quantification. The table lists this clonotype with many counts. The antigen remains unidentified. The naive CD8 libraries originated from between roughly 18,000 and 1,100,000 sorted cells and drew on 10%, 30% or 50% RNA. Sorting isolated naive CD8 T cells as CD8+CD4-CCR7+CD45RA+ events. TCRdb itself ran the PCR reads through MiXCR, one entry per CDR3 protein. This sample has some 650,000 distinct CDR3 sequences, with 15% to 20% found just once. Findings and limits, study-wide: Over 98% of effector molecules, yet under 1% of naive-cell molecules, were held by clones above 20 RNA copies.

Germline V gene lookup returns CDR1 SGHTA and CDR2 FQGNSA. Trimming took 5 bases from V and 6 from J, leaving 13 bases between them. The CDR3 is 14 residues long. Material: naive CD8+ T cells from blood, with Jurkat cell RNA spiked in. Subset reported: FACS-sorted CD8+CD4-CCR7+CD45RA+ naive T cells. The chain recombines TRBV7-2 with TRBJ2-2, with a weak D call TRBD2 (6 bases). This clonotype originated in a human donor in good health. Some libraries in this study had Jurkat cell RNA spiked in. CDR3 DNA sequence: TGTGCCAGCAGCCTGGGGACTCCAGCCGGGGAGCTGTTTTTT. Protein: CASSLGTPAGELFF.